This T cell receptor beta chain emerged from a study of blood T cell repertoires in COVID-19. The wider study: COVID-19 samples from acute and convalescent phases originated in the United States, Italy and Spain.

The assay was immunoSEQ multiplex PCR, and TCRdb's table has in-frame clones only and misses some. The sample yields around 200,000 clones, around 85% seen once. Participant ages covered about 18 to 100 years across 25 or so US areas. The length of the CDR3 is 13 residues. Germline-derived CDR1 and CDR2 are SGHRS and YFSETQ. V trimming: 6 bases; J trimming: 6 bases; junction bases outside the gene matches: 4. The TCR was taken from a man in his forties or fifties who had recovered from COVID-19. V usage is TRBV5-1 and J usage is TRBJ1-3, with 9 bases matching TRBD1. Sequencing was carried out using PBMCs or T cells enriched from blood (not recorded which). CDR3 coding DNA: TGCGCCAGCAAGACAGGGGGTGAAAACACCATATATTTT. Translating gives CASKTGGENTIYF.